This record concerns one T cell receptor beta chain sequence. The target antigen is unknown. PCR was performed using 60 Vbeta and 13 Jbeta primers. Sequencing used immunoSEQ multiplex PCR; TCRdb keeps in-frame clones, though not all of them. The repertoire holds approximately 150,000 clones, with 82% as singletons. This sample is drawn from a study of cytomegalovirus exposure and HLA in healthy donors. Study-wide results and caveats: When analyzed later, the rates of TCR association showed variation by HLA locus, with DRB1 the most and HLA-C the fewest. Analysis was carried out at a later point, and it linked a missense DCLRE1C variant to TCR beta V- and J-gene trimming.

Trimming removed 3 bases from V and 1 base from J, with 7 bases in between. This CDR3 is 13 amino acids long. Germline V CDR1 and CDR2: SGHTA, FQGNSA. V gene TRBV7-2 combines with J gene TRBJ2-7, with D maybe TRBD1 (6 bases). The sequence came from a male donor in good health and CMV-seronegative. Sample: PBMCs. CDR3 in amino acids: CASSFDRSYEQYF. The CDR3 coding sequence is TGTGCCAGCAGCTTCGACAGGTCCTACGAGCAGTACTTC.